Below are 31 T cell receptor beta chains sequenced from a single sample in a study of blood T cell repertoires in COVID-19. Sequencing was performed with immunoSEQ multiplex PCR; in TCRdb, only in-frame clones are kept and a portion is missing. This table holds over 450,000 clones, 80% to 90% found once. The sequencing input was peripheral blood. These receptors all come from a man aged 18-30 years with COVID-19, enrolled during active disease.

V and J are TRBV11-1 and TRBJ2-2; TRBD2 agrees at 9 bases. Unmatched junction bases numbered 3, after V lost 1 base and J lost 9 bases. Per the germline V gene, CDR1 is SGHAT and CDR2 is FQDESV (reference sequence). This CDR3 has 14 amino acids. Here the CDR3 DNA reads TGTGCCAGCAGCTTAGGGGGACTAGCCAGGGAGCTGTTTTTT. Translation: CASSLGGLARELFF.

The chain's CDR3 is CASSLSTGEEAFF. The CDR3 region has the DNA TGCGCCAGCAGCTTGAGTACAGGGGAGGAAGCTTTCTTT. This chain links TRBV5-1 with TRBJ1-1; 7 bases match TRBD1. Looked up from germline, CDR1 is SGHRS and CDR2 is YFSETQ. V shed 1 base and J 8 bases; nucleotides not matched to a gene: 5. The CDR3 extends over 13 amino acids. Drawing the rest from reference TRBV5-1 and TRBJ1-1, the complete variable domain is KAGVTQTPRYLIKTRGQQVTLSCSPISGHRSVSWYQQTPGQGLQFLFEYFSETQRNKGNFPGRFSGRQFSNSRSEMNVSTLELGDSALYLCASSLSTGEEAFFGQGTRLTVV.

This CDR3 reads CASSDTSRETQYF. In DNA form, the CDR3 reads TGTGCCAGCAGCGACACTAGTCGGGAGACCCAGTACTTC. The chain couples TRBV12-3 or TRBV12-4 to TRBJ2-5; possibly TRBD2 for D (5 bases). Trimming took off 6 bases at V and 5 bases at J, with 13 bases between the two ends. There are 13 residues in the CDR3.

The CDR3 DNA follows: TGTGCCAGCAGCTTGGACAGGGCGGGGGGCTACACCTTC. It yields the protein CASSLDRAGGYTF. The chain uses TRBV2 and TRBJ1-2; 8 bases map to TRBD1. V lost 6 bases and J lost 8; bases outside the gene matches: 8. CDR1 is SNHLY, CDR2 FYNNEI, per germline. This CDR3 is built from 13 residues.

The gene calls are TRBV4-1 and TRBJ2-1; 13 bases fit TRBD2. The CDR3 has 16 residues. Germline V lookup: CDR1 MGHRA, CDR2 YSYEKL. After removal of 1 base from V and 9 bases from J, the junction contained 6 bases not matched to a gene. DNA of the CDR3: TGCGCCAGCAGCCAAGTTACTAGCGGGGGGGCAGGTGAGCAGTTCTTC. Protein product: CASSQVTSGGAGEQFF.

The chain employs TRBV6-5 and TRBJ1-1, with 7 bases that match TRBD1. The CDR3 totals 15 residues. J gave up 5 bases and V 4 bases, and 10 bases lay outside the gene matches. Germline V gives CDR1 MNHEY, CDR2 SVGAGI. Here the CDR3 DNA reads TGTGCCAGCAGTTCGGGCGGAGGGGGCAGAACTGAAGCTTTCTTT. Translating it yields CASSSGGGGRTEAFF.

The chain employs TRBV18 and TRBJ2-7; 7 bases are a match to TRBD1. Per germline, CDR1 KGHSH and CDR2 LQKENI. The V gene end was trimmed by 6 bases and the J gene end by 2 bases; junction bases not matched to a gene: 13. This CDR3 has 16 residues. CDR3: CASSLSPGTATYEQYF. The CDR3 DNA reads as TGTGCCAGCTCGCTTTCTCCCGGGACAGCCACCTACGAGCAGTACTTC.

The genes are TRBV7-2 and TRBJ1-2; 8 nucleotides agree with TRBD1. Trimming cost V 5 bases and J 7 bases; bases outside gene matches: 9. The CDR3 extends over 14 amino acids. CDR1 is SGHTA, CDR2 FQGNSA, per germline. CDR3 residues: CASSAQGAQIGYTF. The CDR3 region has the DNA TGTGCCAGCAGCGCCCAGGGGGCGCAAATTGGCTACACCTTC.

The V and J genes are TRBV19 and TRBJ1-1; the D gene is possibly TRBD1 (6 bases). The CDR3 covers 15 residues. CDR1 and CDR2 from the germline V gene are LNHDA and SQIVND (reference sequence). Trimming left V 9 bases short and J 1 base short, with 18 bases between. The CDR3 spells CASLGRGRGNTEAFF. For the CDR3, the DNA is TGTGCCAGCCTAGGAAGGGGGAGGGGGAACACTGAAGCTTTCTTT.

The V call is TRBV2, the J call TRBJ2-2, with 9 nucleotides matching TRBD2. There are 17 residues in the CDR3. V was pared by 4 bases and J by 1 base, with 7 bases of the junction left unmatched. The germline gives CDR1 SNHLY, CDR2 FYNNEI. CDR3: CASSVPERGVNTGELFF. The CDR3 DNA reads TGTGCCAGCAGTGTCCCCGAGCGGGGGGTGAACACCGGGGAGCTGTTTTTT.

This sequence joins TRBV11-2 and TRBJ2-5; TRBD2 matches at 7 bases. From germline, CDR1 is SGHAT and CDR2 FQNNGV. Unmatched junction bases numbered 5, after V lost 1 base and J lost 3 bases. This CDR3 has 15 amino acids. The CDR3 loop reads CASSLAWTREETQYF. The DNA of the CDR3 is TGTGCCAGCAGCTTAGCTTGGACTAGAGAAGAGACCCAGTACTTC. The full variable domain, completed using reference TRBV11-2 and TRBJ2-5, is EAGVAQSPRYKIIEKRQSVAFWCNPISGHATLYWYQQILGQGPKLLIQFQNNGVVDDSQLPKDRFSAERLKGVDSTLKIQPAKLEDSAVYLCASSLAWTREETQYFGPGTRLLVL.

The chain is built from TRBV7-8 and TRBJ1-6; D remains ambiguous. V was cut by 1 base and J by 0 bases, with 16 bases left in between. The V gene's germline CDR1 is SGHVS and CDR2 FQNEAQ. The CDR3 is made up of 19 amino acids. CDR3 amino acids: CASSLVRVASSSYNSPLHF. The DNA for the CDR3 is TGTGCCAGCAGCTTAGTTCGGGTTGCATCAAGCTCCTATAATTCACCCCTCCACTTT.

The chain is built from TRBV7-8 and TRBJ1-5, with a weak D call TRBD1 (6 bases). Germline values: CDR1 SGHVS, CDR2 FQNEAQ. The CDR3 consists of 17 residues. Trimming pared 4 bases from V and 1 base from J, leaving 17 bases between. CDR3 sequence: CASSWGGGARSNQPQHF. The CDR3 DNA follows: TGTGCCAGCAGCTGGGGAGGGGGGGCGCGGAGCAATCAGCCCCAGCATTTT.

J is TRBJ2-1 and V is TRBV4-1; 8 nucleotides align to TRBD2. Germline trimming cut 4 bases from V and 3 bases from J; bases unmatched to any gene: 5. Germline-derived CDR1 and CDR2 are MGHRA and YSYEKL. The CDR3 is 15 residues long. The CDR3 coding sequence is TGCGCCAGCAGCCCTGGGACTAGGCTCTACAATGAGCAGTTCTTC. This translates into CASSPGTRLYNEQFF.

This rearrangement joins TRBV4-2 to TRBJ2-2; 7 nucleotides agree with TRBD1. The germline V gene encodes CDR1 LGHNA and CDR2 YNFKEQ. Unmatched junction bases numbered 6, after V lost 1 base and J lost 7 bases. This CDR3 has 15 residues. The chain's CDR3 is CASSQGQGIVGELFF. As DNA, the CDR3 is TGTGCCAGCAGCCAAGGACAGGGTATCGTCGGGGAGCTGTTTTTT.

This rearrangement joins TRBV27 to TRBJ2-3; 11 bases agree with TRBD2. The CDR3 is 15 residues long. V lost 5 bases, J lost 4 bases, and 5 bases stayed unmatched. Germline V gene sequence: CDR1 MNHEY, CDR2 SMNVEV (reference sequence). The CDR3 DNA sequence: TGTGCCAGCAGTGCCGGGACTAGCGGCCCAGATACGCAGTATTTT. Translated: CASSAGTSGPDTQYF.

This chain uses TRBV11-1 with TRBJ2-5; 9 positions match TRBD2. After removal of 1 base from V and 4 bases from J, the junction contained 7 bases not matched to a gene. Germline assignment: CDR1 SGHAT and CDR2 FQDESV (reference sequence). CDR3 length: 16 residues. CDR3 region: CASSLEGRGGRETQYF. In DNA, the CDR3 is TGTGCCAGCAGCTTAGAGGGGCGGGGGGGCCGAGAGACCCAGTACTTC.

The J gene is TRBJ2-5, the V gene TRBV11-3; weak D call: TRBD1 (5 bases). The V gene's germline CDR1 is SGHNT and CDR2 YENEEA. V lost 5 bases and J 6 bases, leaving 13 bases between the germline ends. The CDR3 runs 13 residues. The CDR3 sequence: CASSLQGTKTQYF. The CDR3 coding sequence is TGTGCCAGCAGCCTTCAGGGAACCAAGACCCAGTACTTC.

The chain uses TRBV10-3 and TRBJ1-1; 9 bases are shared with TRBD1. The germline gives CDR1 ENHRY, CDR2 SYGVKD. The length of the CDR3 is 13 residues. Trimming cost V 10 bases and J 4 bases; bases outside gene matches: 7. Here the CDR3 reads CATGTGTGTEAFF. CDR3 in DNA: TGTGCCACGGGGACAGGGACGGGCACTGAAGCTTTCTTT.

The chain recombines TRBV6-5 with TRBJ1-2; D gene uncertain. Trimming cost V 8 bases and J 3 bases, with 13 bases left between them. The CDR3 has 13 amino acids. CDR1 is MNHEY, CDR2 SVGAGI, per germline. This CDR3 is CASSRGEYYGYTF. The CDR3, as DNA: TGTGCCAGCTCCCGAGGCGAGTACTATGGCTACACCTTC.

V is TRBV7-9 and J is TRBJ1-3; 9 bases fit TRBD1. The length of the CDR3 is 19 residues. Germline V gene lookup returns CDR1 SEHNR and CDR2 FQNEAQ (reference sequence). The V segment lost 3 bases and the J segment 4 bases; nucleotides outside the gene matches: 16. This CDR3 is CASSLAGTGIPLLGNTIYF. As DNA, the CDR3 is TGTGCCAGCAGCTTGGCCGGGACAGGGATCCCATTATTAGGAAACACCATATATTTT.

The chain combines TRBV5-6 with TRBJ1-2; 7 bases match TRBD1. CDR1 SGHDT and CDR2 YYEEEE come from the germline V gene. The CDR3 extends over 14 amino acids. V lost 1 base, J lost 4 bases, and 4 bases stayed unmatched. CDR3 amino acids: CASSLLDRPYGYTF. CDR3 coding DNA: TGTGCCAGCAGCTTGCTGGACAGGCCCTATGGCTACACCTTC.

The rearrangement links TRBV15 to TRBJ2-7; 9 bases are shared with TRBD1. The CDR3 sequence is 15 residues long. Germline CDR1 LNHNV, CDR2 YYDKDF (reference sequence). The ends lost 0 bases at V and 1 base at J; junction bases unmatched: 1. This CDR3 reads CATSRETGGSYEQYF. Written as DNA, the CDR3 is TGTGCCACCAGCAGAGAGACAGGGGGATCCTACGAGCAGTACTTC.

V usage is TRBV19 and J usage is TRBJ1-6; 7 nucleotides align to TRBD1. The CDR3 has 17 amino acids. Looked up from germline, CDR1 is LNHDA and CDR2 is SQIVND (reference sequence). V lost 4 bases to trimming and J lost 5 bases; unmatched junction nucleotides: 11. The DNA of the CDR3 is TGTGCCAGTAGTACAAACCGGTGGGACAGTAATAATTCACCCCTCCACTTT. This gives the protein CASSTNRWDSNNSPLHF.

This chain connects TRBV15 to TRBJ1-4; D ambiguous. Germline V gives CDR1 LNHNV, CDR2 YYDKDF (reference sequence). The CDR3 loop spans 16 amino acids. Trimming took 0 bases from V and 8 from J, leaving 16 bases between them. CDR3 nucleotide sequence: TGTGCCACCAGCAGAGATGTTACCCAACGGGGAGAAAAACTGTTTTTT. This codes for CATSRDVTQRGEKLFF.

The chain employs TRBV2 and TRBJ1-2, with TRBD1 matching over 9 bases. The CDR3 spans 15 residues. CDR1 is SNHLY, CDR2 FYNNEI, per germline. With 6 bases clipped from V and 4 bases from J, the junction kept 9 bases outside the gene matches. In DNA, the CDR3 is TGTGCCAGCAGGGACAGGGGATGGGAGAGCTATGGCTACACCTTC. It encodes CASRDRGWESYGYTF.

V is TRBV5-5 and J is TRBJ2-1; weak D call: TRBD1 (7 bases). V lost 5 bases and J lost 4, with 22 bases in between. The CDR3 loop spans 17 amino acids. Per the germline V gene, CDR1 is SGHKS and CDR2 is YYEKEE (reference sequence). DNA of the CDR3: TGTGCCAGCAGAAATAGTCGGAGGGACAGAAAATACAATGAGCAGTTCTTC. Its protein product is CASRNSRRDRKYNEQFF.

The count of this clone is one. The J gene is TRBJ2-3, the V gene TRBV11-2, with TRBD2 matching 12 bases. This CDR3 comprises 15 residues. Germline trimming cut 5 bases from V and 4 bases from J; bases unmatched to any gene: 4. CDR1 and CDR2 (germline): SGHAT, FQNNGV. The CDR3 loop reads CASSLAGGPPDTQYF. CDR3 sequence (DNA): TGTGCCAGCAGCCTAGCGGGAGGGCCCCCAGATACGCAGTATTTT.

This sequence joins TRBV7-8 and TRBJ2-2; 10 bases are a match to TRBD1. Germline V gene data show CDR1 as SGHVS and CDR2 as FQNEAQ. The CDR3 contains 15 residues. V shed 5 bases, J shed 7 bases, and the junction held 7 bases outside the gene matches. The CDR3 sequence: CASSLDRGQGGELFF. The CDR3 coding sequence is TGTGCCAGCAGCCTCGACAGGGGGCAAGGCGGGGAGCTGTTTTTT. The variable domain in full, with the rest retrieved from reference TRBV7-8 and TRBJ2-2, is GAGVSQSPRYKVAKRGQDVALRCDPISGHVSLFWYQQALGQGPEFLTYFQNEAQLDKSGLPSDRFFAERPEGSVSTLKIQRTQQEDSAVYLCASSLDRGQGGELFFGEGSRLTVL.

The chain carries TRBV7-2 and TRBJ2-2; D perhaps matches TRBD1 (6 bases). This CDR3 is built from 16 residues. From germline, CDR1 is SGHTA and CDR2 FQGNSA. V gave up 0 bases and J gave up 5 bases, with 13 bases separating them. CDR3 in amino acids: CASSLAQGLLTGELFF. As DNA, the CDR3 is TGTGCCAGCAGCTTAGCGCAGGGGCTTCTAACCGGGGAGCTGTTTTTT.

This clone has only one observation. V and J are TRBV7-9 and TRBJ1-2, with TRBD1 matching over 8 bases. Germline CDR1 is SEHNR and CDR2 is FQNEAQ (reference sequence). V was clipped by 3 bases and J by 3 bases; unmatched bases: 6. The CDR3 is made up of 15 amino acids. CDR3 loop: CASSFLDRVDYGYTF. The CDR3 DNA is TGTGCCAGCAGCTTCTTGGACAGGGTGGACTATGGCTACACCTTC.